The 21 T cell receptor beta chains listed next were all sequenced from one sample in a study of shared clonotypes between healthy human individuals. The table came from immunoSEQ multiplex PCR; TCRdb's copy has only in-frame clones and leaves some out. This sample has 1.5 million to 2.5 million clones, with about 95% found just once. Terminally differentiated effector memory CD45RA+ cells were left out of the naive CD8 fraction, which was CD45RO-negative and positively selected for CCR7. Sequenced: naive CD8+ T cells sorted from blood. The receptors were sampled from a man younger than 30 in good health.

The gene calls are TRBV6-1 and TRBJ2-7; 9 nucleotides match TRBD2. Germline-derived CDR1 and CDR2 are MNHNS and SASEGT. CDR3 length: 15 amino acids. With 1 base clipped from V and 3 bases from J, the junction kept 4 bases outside the gene matches. The CDR3 reads CASSEERGAGYEQYF. In nucleotides, the CDR3 is TGTGCCAGCAGTGAAGAGCGGGGGGCGGGCTACGAGCAGTACTTC.

This clone was counted once. This chain links TRBV7-9 with TRBJ2-1; weak D call: TRBD1 (6 bases). Germline CDR1 reads SEHNR; CDR2 reads FQNEAQ (reference sequence). The ends were cut back, 4 bases at V and 3 bases at J, with 16 bases in the middle. There are 16 residues in the CDR3. In nucleotides, the CDR3 is TGTGCCAGCAGCTCGAATTGGCAGGGGTTCTACAATGAGCAGTTCTTC. Translation: CASSSNWQGFYNEQFF.

The gene calls are TRBV10-2 and TRBJ1-1; 9 bases map to TRBD1. V lost 3 bases, J lost 3 bases, and 5 bases stayed unmatched. This CDR3 has 15 residues. CDR1 is WSHSY, CDR2 SAAADI, per germline. CDR3 residues: CASSDYRGRDTEAFF. The CDR3 bases are TGCGCCAGCAGTGACTACAGGGGGCGAGACACTGAAGCTTTCTTT.

The chain carries TRBV7-9 and TRBJ2-5; D is possibly TRBD1 (6 bases). The CDR3 length is 17 residues. The V gene's germline CDR1 is SEHNR and CDR2 FQNEAQ (reference sequence). V dropped 5 bases and J dropped 0 bases, with 19 bases sitting between them. The CDR3 loop is CASSPHPGQKYQETQYF. For the CDR3, the DNA is TGTGCCAGCAGCCCCCACCCGGGACAAAAGTACCAAGAGACCCAGTACTTC.

This chain uses TRBV4-1 with TRBJ1-3; 9 bases are a match to TRBD1. The CDR3 has 16 amino acids. CDR1 MGHRA and CDR2 YSYEKL come from the germline V gene. V gave up 0 bases and J gave up 4 bases; unmatched junction bases: 4. For the CDR3, the DNA is TGCGCCAGCAGCCAAGAAGGACAGGGGACCGGAAACACCATATATTTT. Residues: CASSQEGQGTGNTIYF.

The chain is built from TRBV10-3 and TRBJ2-2, with D uncertain. With 2 bases removed from V and 1 base from J, the gap between germline ends came to 8 bases. CDR1 is ENHRY and CDR2 is SYGVKD in the germline V gene. The CDR3 length is 15 residues. CDR3 amino acids: CAISEGIGNTGELFF. The CDR3 coding sequence is TGTGCCATCAGTGAGGGGATAGGGAACACCGGGGAGCTGTTTTTT.

This chain connects TRBV6-5 to TRBJ2-5, with D possibly matching TRBD2 (6 bases). Trimming took 4 bases from V and 2 from J, leaving 11 bases between them. Germline loops: CDR1 MNHEY, CDR2 SVGAGI. This CDR3 is built from 14 residues. The CDR3 is CASSSSAEQETQYF. Written as DNA, the CDR3 is TGTGCCAGCAGTTCTAGCGCAGAACAAGAGACCCAGTACTTC.

About this clone itself: Other DNA sequences of this sample code for an identical CDR3. The V call is TRBV5-1, the J call TRBJ1-1, with 7 bases matching TRBD1. V lost 1 base to trimming and J lost 4 bases; unmatched junction nucleotides: 1. CDR1 SGHRS and CDR2 YFSETQ come from the germline V gene. The CDR3 consists of 13 residues. The CDR3 reads CASSLSGGTEAFF. For the CDR3, the DNA is TGCGCCAGCAGCTTGTCAGGGGGCACTGAAGCTTTCTTT.

This clone was seen repeatedly, ten times or more. Other DNA sequences in the sample encode the same CDR3. This chain links TRBV30 with TRBJ2-1, with D maybe TRBD1 (5 bases). Per germline, CDR1 GTSNPN and CDR2 SVGIG (reference sequence). Trimming took 2 bases from V and 2 from J, leaving 7 bases between them. CDR3 length equals 13 residues. The CDR3 is CAWSSGTYNEQFF. The CDR3 bases are TGTGCCTGGAGTTCAGGGACCTACAATGAGCAGTTCTTC. Combining the CDR3 with reference TRBV30 and TRBJ2-1 gives the whole variable domain SQTIHQWPATLVQPVGSPLSLECTVEGTSNPNLYWYRQAAGRGLQLLFYSVGIGQISSEVPQNLSASRPQDRQFILSSKKLLLSDSGFYLCAWSSGTYNEQFFGPGTRLTVL.

This chain connects TRBV29-1 to TRBJ1-2; tentatively, D is TRBD1 (6 bases). The CDR3 consists of 15 residues. V was cut by 1 base and J by 6 bases, with 18 bases left in between. Per the germline V gene, CDR1 is SQVTM and CDR2 is ANQGSEA. In DNA form, the CDR3 reads TGCAGCGTTGAAGCATGGAGCAGGGGAAAGGATGGCTACACCTTC. As protein: CSVEAWSRGKDGYTF. Complete variable domain (other parts from reference TRBV29-1 and TRBJ1-2): SAVISQKPSRDICQRGTSLTIQCQVDSQVTMMFWYRQQPGQSLTLIATANQGSEATYESGFVIDKFPISRPNLTFSTLTVSNMSPEDSSIYLCSVEAWSRGKDGYTFGSGTRLTVV.

The CDR3 DNA reads TGTGCCAGCAGCGCCCCTCGGGACTTTAACTATGGCTACACCTTC. Translating it yields CASSAPRDFNYGYTF. This chain joins TRBV9 and TRBJ1-2; D is perhaps TRBD1 (5 bases). CDR3 length equals 15 residues. V was clipped by 3 bases and J by 1 base, with 13 bases between them. CDR1 SGDLS and CDR2 YYNGEE come from the germline V gene.

CDR3 protein: CAQQGVGTEAFF. The CDR3 DNA reads as TGTGCCCAGCAGGGGGTCGGGACTGAAGCTTTCTTT. The V and J genes are TRBV27 and TRBJ1-1, with 7 bases aligning to TRBD1. V dropped 11 bases and J dropped 5; count of bases not matched to a gene: 8. Germline-derived CDR1 and CDR2 are MNHEY and SMNVEV (reference sequence). The CDR3 is 12 amino acids.

V usage is TRBV11-2 and J usage is TRBJ1-2; D gene ambiguous. The CDR3 contains 12 residues. V was pared by 5 bases and J by 8 bases, with 12 bases between. The germline V gene has CDR1 SGHAT and CDR2 FQNNGV. The chain's CDR3 is CASSPIVGGYTF. CDR3 bases: TGTGCCAGCAGCCCGATCGTGGGGGGCTACACCTTC.

The chain uses TRBV10-3 and TRBJ1-1; TRBD1 is a possible D gene (5 bases). Germline CDR1 is ENHRY and CDR2 is SYGVKD. The CDR3 length is 15 residues. With 0 bases removed from V and 9 bases from J, the gap between germline ends came to 17 bases. Written as DNA, the CDR3 is TGTGCCATCAGTGAGTCGGTAGACAGCCGAGTAAAAGCTTTCTTT. Translated: CAISESVDSRVKAFF.

The V and J genes are TRBV5-6 and TRBJ2-7; TRBD2 is a possible D gene (5 bases). Trimming took 4 bases from V and 0 from J, leaving 11 bases between them. The CDR3 extends over 14 amino acids. Germline V lookup: CDR1 SGHDT, CDR2 YYEEEE. CDR3 bases: TGTGCCAGCAGCGCAGGACTGAACTCCTACGAGCAGTACTTC. It encodes CASSAGLNSYEQYF.

A single count supports this clone. This same CDR3 is encoded by further DNA sequences in the sample. V is TRBV7-9 and J is TRBJ2-7; no reliable D call. This CDR3 contains 14 residues. Germline V gene data show CDR1 as SEHNR and CDR2 as FQNEAQ (reference sequence). The V end lost 2 bases, the J end lost 0 bases, and 8 bases lay between the germline ends. DNA of the CDR3: TGTGCCAGCAGCTTACTGGGCAGCTCCTACGAGCAGTACTTC. Its protein product is CASSLLGSSYEQYF.

This clone was seen a few times. The chain uses TRBV19 and TRBJ2-7, with TRBD2 matching over 12 bases. CDR3 size: 15 residues. Germline CDR1 and CDR2: LNHDA and SQIVND (reference sequence). V lost 6 bases to trimming and J lost 4 bases; unmatched junction nucleotides: 7. The CDR3 region has the DNA TGTGCCAGTAGCGTCTGGACTAGCGGGGATTACGAGCAGTACTTC. This gives the protein CASSVWTSGDYEQYF.

J is TRBJ2-1 and V is TRBV5-1; TRBD2 matches at 14 bases. Germline-derived CDR1 and CDR2 are SGHRS and YFSETQ. This CDR3 has 17 residues. V lost 4 bases, J lost 4 bases, and 7 bases stayed unmatched. CDR3 loop: CASSPGLAGENYNEQFF. CDR3 nucleotides: TGCGCCAGCAGCCCGGGACTAGCGGGGGAAAATTACAATGAGCAGTTCTTC.

The chain is built from TRBV4-2 and TRBJ2-2; no clear D gene. The CDR3 covers 15 residues. Germline V gives CDR1 LGHNA, CDR2 YNFKEQ. Trimming stripped 2 bases from V and 6 bases from J, with 13 bases between. The CDR3 spells CASSQSWEKPGELFF. CDR3 nucleotides: TGTGCCAGCAGCCAAAGTTGGGAAAAGCCCGGGGAGCTGTTTTTT.

The V and J genes are TRBV20-1 and TRBJ2-1; D is undetermined. The V gene's germline CDR1 is DFQATT and CDR2 SNEGSKA (reference sequence). This CDR3 has 11 amino acids. Trimming left V 0 bases short and J 10 bases short, with 7 bases between. In DNA form, the CDR3 reads TGCAGTGCTAGAGATCAAGGAGAGCAGTTCTTC. Encoded protein: CSARDQGEQFF.

Of note for this clone: This sample also contains other DNA sequences that code for the same CDR3. The rearrangement joins TRBV18 to TRBJ2-7; no clear D. The CDR3 has 13 residues. Germline values: CDR1 KGHSH, CDR2 LQKENI. V dropped 0 bases and J dropped 3 bases, with 6 bases sitting between them. For the CDR3, the DNA is TGTGCCAGCTCACCACCGGAAGGCTACGAGCAGTACTTC. Its protein is CASSPPEGYEQYF.